This T cell receptor (beta chain) emerged from a study of cytomegalovirus exposure and HLA in healthy donors. Overall study context: A preliminary data release comprised tens of millions of unique TCRs obtained from HLA-typed donors.

A multiplex PCR was run with 60 Vbeta primers and 13 Jbeta primers. Here immunoSEQ multiplex PCR was the method, and the copy in TCRdb shows in-frame clones only, minus some. This table holds around 170,000 clones, about 80% found once. Per germline, CDR1 SEHNR and CDR2 FQNEAQ (reference sequence). With V trimmed by 4 bases and J by 4 bases, 12 bases remained unmatched. The CDR3 length is 17 residues. Whole-study findings and limits: Among the sequence variants, a highly shared cluster was likely an artifact of sequencing. Some TCR beta chains (approximately 180 of them) were listed as cytomegalovirus-associated. For most TCR beta V segments, an earlier analysis put the productive rate at about 87% or about 30% of the time.

Concerning this clone itself: Antigen: not known.

Sequencing was performed on PBMCs. The source is a woman between 45 and 60 years old in good health and CMV-seronegative. The chain joins TRBV7-9 to TRBJ2-3; 9 bases align to TRBD2. The CDR3 reads CASSWQNLAGPADTQYF. DNA for the CDR3: TGTGCCAGCAGCTGGCAAAATCTAGCGGGACCTGCAGATACGCAGTATTTT. Combining the CDR3 with reference TRBV7-9 and TRBJ2-3 gives the whole variable domain DTGVSQNPRHKITKRGQNVTFRCDPISEHNRLYWYRQTLGQGPEFLTYFQNEAQLEKSRLLSDRFSAERPKGSFSTLEIQRTEQGDSAMYLCASSWQNLAGPADTQYFGPGTRLTVL.